The 27 T cell receptor beta chains listed next were all sequenced from one sample in a study of blood T cell repertoires in COVID-19. Some clones are missing from TCRdb's copy, which holds only in-frame ones; the method was immunoSEQ multiplex PCR. The table lists a few hundred thousand clones, under 90% of them singletons. Sequenced sample: PBMCs or T cells enriched from blood (not recorded which). The receptors here all came from a man aged 25 to 40 with acute COVID-19.

The chain carries TRBV7-9 and TRBJ2-5, with 11 bases matching TRBD1. The germline V gene has CDR1 SEHNR and CDR2 FQNEAQ (reference sequence). The CDR3 length is 16 residues. J lost 4 bases, V lost 5 bases, and 9 bases had no gene match. As DNA, the CDR3 is TGTGCCAGCAGCCTTTGGACAGGGGGCGCGTTAGAGACCCAGTACTTC. The encoded protein is CASSLWTGGALETQYF.

The DNA of the CDR3 is TGTGCCAGCAGCCACCGGGACAGGGGCATATATGAGCAGTTCTTC. This gives the protein CASSHRDRGIYEQFF. V usage is TRBV3-1 (or the pseudogene TRBV3-2) and J usage is TRBJ2-1; TRBD1 matches at 10 bases. Germline CDR1 reads LGHDT; CDR2 reads YNNKEL (reference sequence). There are 15 residues in the CDR3. J lost 8 bases, V lost 3 bases, and 7 bases had no gene match.

This clone came up once. The gene calls are TRBV28 and TRBJ1-4; D is possibly TRBD1 (6 bases). The V gene's germline CDR1 is MDHEN and CDR2 SYDVKM. V gave up 3 bases and J gave up 0 bases, with 14 bases separating them. The CDR3 is made up of 17 amino acids. The CDR3 DNA reads TGTGCCAGCAGTTTGAAGGTCCCAGGGGCAACTAATGAAAAACTGTTTTTT. Its protein is CASSLKVPGATNEKLFF.

This rearrangement joins TRBV28 to TRBJ1-2; 8 nucleotides align to TRBD1. The CDR3 is made up of 17 amino acids. Germline V lookup: CDR1 MDHEN, CDR2 SYDVKM. V lost 2 bases, J lost 2 bases, and 10 bases stayed unmatched. DNA for the CDR3: TGTGCCAGCAGTTTACCCAGGGGGCGCTTTCCAAACTATGGCTACACCTTC. This codes for CASSLPRGRFPNYGYTF.

The J gene is TRBJ2-2, the V gene TRBV24-1, with a possible D match to TRBD2 (5 bases). The V and J ends lost 3 bases and 2 bases respectively, with 15 bases between them. CDR1 is KGHDR, CDR2 SFDVKD, per germline. The CDR3 is 17 residues long. The CDR3 DNA reads as TGTGCCACCAGTGATGGTACTAGTAGCCTTAACACCGGGGAGCTGTTTTTT. It is translated as CATSDGTSSLNTGELFF.

The chain joins TRBV19 to TRBJ2-1; D remains unclear. The CDR3 extends over 13 amino acids. V gave up 7 bases and J gave up 8 bases, with 15 bases separating them. Germline V CDR1 and CDR2: LNHDA, SQIVND (reference sequence). The CDR3 is CASNSRPSDEQFF. For the CDR3, the DNA is TGTGCCAGTAACAGCCGACCCTCCGATGAGCAGTTCTTC.

The rearrangement links TRBV23-1 to TRBJ1-6; D is unresolved. TRBV23-1 is an open reading frame whose function is uncertain. V was trimmed by 0 bases and J by 9 bases, leaving 9 bases between them. This CDR3 spans 14 amino acids. The CDR3 loop is CASSQSPGISPLHF. The DNA of the CDR3 is TGCGCCAGCAGTCAATCACCGGGAATTTCACCCCTCCACTTT.

V usage is TRBV14 and J usage is TRBJ2-2; 8 bases match TRBD1. Germline CDR1 and CDR2: SGHDN and FVKESK. V gave up 5 bases and J gave up 5 bases; unmatched junction bases: 7. The CDR3 runs to 15 residues. The CDR3 DNA is TGTGCCAGCAGCGTCCAGGGGGCATTGACCGGGGAGCTGTTTTTT. Translation: CASSVQGALTGELFF.

The chain has TRBV7-2 and TRBJ2-2; 8 bases fit TRBD2. Germline CDR1 is SGHTA and CDR2 is FQGNSA. The V gene end was trimmed by 5 bases and the J gene end by 3 bases; junction bases not matched to a gene: 2. The CDR3 has 14 amino acids. The CDR3 nucleotides are TGTGCCAGCAGCCAAGCGGGGGACACCGGGGAGCTGTTTTTT. This codes for CASSQAGDTGELFF.

The chain carries TRBV29-1 and TRBJ2-5; TRBD2 matches 9 bases. Losses at the gene ends were 7 bases for V and 0 bases for J; bases not matched to a gene: 12. This CDR3 spans 16 amino acids. Germline V gives CDR1 SQVTM, CDR2 ANQGSEA. CDR3 sequence (DNA): TGCAGCGGGGCGGGAGGGCCCCGATCGTACCAAGAGACCCAGTACTTC. Translating gives CSGAGGPRSYQETQYF.

This clone was observed a handful of times. The CDR3 region is CASSRTTGTSLNNEQFF. The CDR3 DNA reads as TGTGCCAGCAGTCGTACTACCGGGACTAGCTTAAACAATGAGCAGTTCTTC. The rearrangement joins TRBV6-4 to TRBJ2-1; the match to TRBD2 covers 9 bases. This CDR3 contains 17 residues. Germline V gives CDR1 MRHNA, CDR2 SNTAGT. With 5 bases clipped from V and 5 bases from J, the junction kept 13 bases outside the gene matches.

The J gene is TRBJ2-5, the V gene TRBV27; a possible D gene is TRBD2 (6 bases). CDR1 and CDR2 from the germline V gene are MNHEY and SMNVEV (reference sequence). V gave up 5 bases and J gave up 5 bases, with 21 bases separating them. The CDR3 extends over 16 amino acids. DNA of the CDR3: TGTGCCAGCAGTACTACCGGGAGCCCTGGAGGGGAGACCCAGTACTTC. Protein product: CASSTTGSPGGETQYF.

V usage is TRBV27 and J usage is TRBJ1-4; tentatively, D is TRBD1 (6 bases). Germline V lookup: CDR1 MNHEY, CDR2 SMNVEV (reference sequence). The CDR3 covers 15 residues. V shed 2 bases and J shed 8 bases, with 15 bases lying between them. The CDR3 is CASSLRGSLGEKLFF. CDR3 in DNA: TGTGCCAGCAGTTTAAGGGGGTCCCTCGGGGAAAAACTGTTTTTT.

This chain joins TRBV18 and TRBJ1-1; D might be TRBD1 (6 bases). The CDR3 totals 11 residues. V was cut by 4 bases and J by 7 bases, with 7 bases left in between. Germline values: CDR1 KGHSH, CDR2 LQKENI. The CDR3 loop is CASSRTVEAFF. The CDR3 DNA is TGTGCCAGCTCACGGACAGTTGAAGCTTTCTTT. The complete variable domain, with remaining parts taken from reference TRBV18 and TRBJ1-1, reads NAGVMQNPRHLVRRRGQEARLRCSPMKGHSHVYWYRQLPEEGLKFMVYLQKENIIDESGMPKERFSAEFPKEGPSILRIQQVVRGDSAAYFCASSRTVEAFFGQGTRLTVV.

This chain joins TRBV5-8 and TRBJ1-6; D is undetermined. Trimming shortened V by 6 bases and J by 7 bases, and 14 bases separated the two germline ends. Germline-derived CDR1 and CDR2 are SGHTS and YDEGEE. CDR3 size: 14 residues. CDR3 coding DNA: TGTGCCAGCAAGAGAGTAGGAGAAAATTCACCCCTCCACTTT. Translation: CASKRVGENSPLHF.

The V call is TRBV6-5, the J call TRBJ1-4; D might be TRBD1 (6 bases). The CDR3 consists of 11 residues. Per germline, CDR1 MNHEY and CDR2 SVGAGI. V was pared by 5 bases and J by 8 bases, with 6 bases between. CDR3 nucleotides: TGTGCCAGCAGTCAGGGGGAAAAACTGTTTTTT. Translation: CASSQGEKLFF.

The chain recombines TRBV9 with TRBJ1-3; 10 bases match TRBD1. V dropped 3 bases and J dropped 4; count of bases not matched to a gene: 10. CDR3 size: 17 residues. Germline CDR1 SGDLS, CDR2 YYNGEE. CDR3 nucleotides: TGTGCCAGCAGCGCAGGGACAGGGGTATATGGAGGAAACACCATATATTTT. Translating it yields CASSAGTGVYGGNTIYF.

The V and J genes are TRBV4-3 and TRBJ1-2; D is perhaps TRBD1 (6 bases). V lost 0 bases and J lost 5, with 10 bases in between. Germline CDR1 reads LGHNA; CDR2 reads YSLEER. There are 14 residues in the CDR3. CDR3: CASSQDEGGYGYTF. The CDR3, as DNA: TGCGCCAGCAGCCAAGATGAGGGGGGGTATGGCTACACCTTC.

This clone was counted a single time. The CDR3 loop is CASSLSGVSNQPQHF. The CDR3 DNA sequence: TGTGCCAGTAGTTTGTCAGGGGTAAGCAATCAGCCCCAGCATTTT. This chain links TRBV19 with TRBJ1-5, with D possibly being TRBD1 (6 bases). Germline V gives CDR1 LNHDA, CDR2 SQIVND (reference sequence). The CDR3 spans 15 residues. The V and J ends lost 5 bases and 1 base respectively, with 12 bases between them.

The genes are TRBV28 and TRBJ2-1; 7 bases map to TRBD2. V dropped 7 bases and J dropped 9; count of bases not matched to a gene: 9. The CDR3 has 13 residues. Germline CDR1 and CDR2: MDHEN and SYDVKM. The CDR3 loop is CASNIGGRAEQFF. DNA for the CDR3: TGTGCCAGCAATATCGGCGGGAGAGCTGAGCAGTTCTTC.

The chain joins TRBV18 to TRBJ1-6, with 7 bases lining up with TRBD1. CDR3 length equals 15 residues. Germline V gene data show CDR1 as KGHSH and CDR2 as LQKENI. J gave up 5 bases and V 3 bases, and 4 bases lay outside the gene matches. CDR3 loop: CASSPDRANNSPLHF. Here the CDR3 DNA reads TGTGCCAGCTCACCCGACAGGGCTAATAATTCACCCCTCCACTTT.

The rearrangement links TRBV5-6 to TRBJ1-1; 8 nucleotides match TRBD1. Germline V lookup: CDR1 SGHDT, CDR2 YYEEEE. The CDR3 is 14 residues long. Trimming removed 4 bases from V and 3 bases from J; junction bases left unmatched: 5. DNA of the CDR3: TGTGCCAGCAGCCAGGGGGCCAAGGACACTGAAGCTTTCTTT. Its translation is CASSQGAKDTEAFF.

The chain joins TRBV5-1 to TRBJ2-3; tentative D call: TRBD2 (5 bases). The CDR3 covers 17 residues. The V and J ends lost 3 bases and 7 bases respectively, with 24 bases between them. Germline assignment: CDR1 SGHRS and CDR2 YFSETQ. CDR3 bases: TGCGCCAGCAGCTCGGGATGGCGGCAGGCGCCCAGTAATACGCAGTATTTT. Its translation is CASSSGWRQAPSNTQYF.

This chain links TRBV20-1 with TRBJ1-1; the D gene is possibly TRBD1 (5 bases). The CDR3 runs 11 residues. The germline CDR1 and CDR2 sequences are DFQATT and SNEGSKA (reference sequence). V was pared by 1 base and J by 11 bases, with 11 bases between. The CDR3 nucleotides read TGCAGTGCTAGAGTGGGGGGTGGTGCTTTCTTT. This encodes CSARVGGGAFF.

In regard to this clone: Within the sample, other DNA sequences also encode this same CDR3. The rearrangement uses TRBV18 and TRBJ2-3, with TRBD2 as a possible D gene (5 bases). Trimming took off 3 bases at V and 0 bases at J, with 7 bases between the two ends. This CDR3 contains 14 residues. Germline CDR1 is KGHSH and CDR2 is LQKENI. The CDR3, as DNA: TGTGCCAGCTCACCGGGGAGTAGCACAGATACGCAGTATTTT. Translating it yields CASSPGSSTDTQYF.

This clone has only one observation. This chain uses TRBV9 with TRBJ2-2, with D possibly TRBD2 on 5 matching bases. The germline gives CDR1 SGDLS, CDR2 YYNGEE. CDR3 length: 19 residues. Trimming removed 0 bases at V and 7 bases at J, with 25 bases between. The chain's CDR3 is CASSVEARILRGRSGELFF. The CDR3 DNA reads TGTGCCAGCAGCGTAGAGGCGAGGATCCTCCGGGGAAGGAGCGGGGAGCTGTTTTTT. Variable domain in full (rest from reference TRBV9 and TRBJ2-2): DSGVTQTPKHLITATGQRVTLRCSPRSGDLSVYWYQQSLDQGLQFLIQYYNGEERAKGNILERFSAQQFPDLHSELNLSSLELGDSALYFCASSVEARILRGRSGELFFGEGSRLTVL.

The chain links TRBV20-1 to TRBJ2-5, with 11 bases lining up with TRBD2. After removal of 6 bases from V and 2 bases from J, the junction contained 5 bases not matched to a gene. The CDR3 consists of 14 residues. The germline V gene encodes CDR1 DFQATT and CDR2 SNEGSKA (reference sequence). CDR3 DNA: TGCAGTGCCAGTAGACTAGCGGGGCAAGAGACCCAGTACTTC. Residues: CSASRLAGQETQYF.